This entry features one T cell receptor beta chain sequence. TCRdb keeps only in-frame clones here, not all; method: immunoSEQ multiplex PCR. The sample consists of some 200,000 clones, 80% to 90% of them appearing once. The data stem from a study of blood T cell repertoires in COVID-19. V was shortened by 5 bases and J by 8 bases, with 18 bases between the two germline ends. The CDR3 is made up of 14 amino acids. Germline V lookup: CDR1 MDHEN, CDR2 SYDVKM. The TCR originated in a woman older than 75 with COVID-19, enrolled during active disease. The rearrangement links TRBV28 to TRBJ1-2; D is unclear. The sample comprised peripheral blood. The CDR3 reads CASSTPGRAGGYTF. The DNA for the CDR3 is TGTGCCAGCAGTACCCCGGGGAGGGCGGGCGGCTACACCTTC.